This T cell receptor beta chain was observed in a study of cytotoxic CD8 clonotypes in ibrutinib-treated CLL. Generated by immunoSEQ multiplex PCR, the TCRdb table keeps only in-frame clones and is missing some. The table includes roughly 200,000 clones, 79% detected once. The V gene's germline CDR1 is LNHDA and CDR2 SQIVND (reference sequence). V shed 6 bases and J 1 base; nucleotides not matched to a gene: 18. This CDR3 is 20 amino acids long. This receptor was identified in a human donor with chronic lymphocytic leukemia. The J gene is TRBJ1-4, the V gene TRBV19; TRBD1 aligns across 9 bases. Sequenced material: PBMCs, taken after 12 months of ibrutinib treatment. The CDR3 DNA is TGTGCCAGTAGCCCCTATCGGTTAAAAACAGGGGGCAGAACTAATGAAAAACTGTTTTTT. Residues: CASSPYRLKTGGRTNEKLFF.